The next 7 T cell receptor beta chains were all read from a single sample in a study of cytomegalovirus exposure and HLA in healthy donors. Use of 60 Vbeta and 13 Jbeta primers characterized the PCR. The assay was immunoSEQ multiplex PCR, and TCRdb's table has in-frame clones only and misses some. The sample carries roughly 190,000 clones, 75% to 90% recorded once. Sequenced material: PBMCs. These receptors were taken from a middle-aged man in good health and CMV-seropositive.

V gene TRBV27 combines with J gene TRBJ2-6; TRBD1 is a possible D gene (6 bases). Germline V gives CDR1 MNHEY, CDR2 SMNVEV (reference sequence). The CDR3 consists of 16 residues. Trimming removed 5 bases from V and 1 base from J, with 12 bases in between. The DNA of the CDR3 is TGTGCCAGCAGTCTGCCGGGACATTCTGGGGCCAACGTCCTGACTTTC. This translates into CASSLPGHSGANVLTF.

This rearrangement joins TRBV5-6 to TRBJ2-3; D perhaps matches TRBD2 (5 bases). The CDR3 is 13 amino acids. Germline V gene lookup returns CDR1 SGHDT and CDR2 YYEEEE. Between the trimmed V and J ends, which lost 3 bases and 2 bases, there was a span of 7 bases. The CDR3 sequence: CASSSGVTDTQYF. For the CDR3, the DNA is TGTGCCAGCAGCTCCGGGGTCACAGATACGCAGTATTTT.

V usage is TRBV18 and J usage is TRBJ2-7; D is perhaps TRBD1 (5 bases). V lost 3 bases, J lost 7 bases, and 16 bases lay in between. The CDR3 runs 14 residues. Germline values: CDR1 KGHSH, CDR2 LQKENI. The CDR3 nucleotides read TGTGCCAGCTCACCTGACAGTTCCCTCGGGGAGCAGTACTTC. Amino acids: CASSPDSSLGEQYF.

The chain joins TRBV5-1 to TRBJ2-3, with 11 bases lining up with TRBD2. The CDR3 is made up of 15 amino acids. CDR1 SGHRS and CDR2 YFSETQ come from the germline V gene. V shed 7 bases, J shed 5 bases, and the junction held 9 bases outside the gene matches. The CDR3 coding sequence is TGCGCCAGCGGCCTTAGCGGGGGGGTTGGAGATACGCAGTATTTT. This encodes CASGLSGGVGDTQYF. The full variable domain, in which reference TRBV5-1 and TRBJ2-3 provide the parts outside the CDR3, is KAGVTQTPRYLIKTRGQQVTLSCSPISGHRSVSWYQQTPGQGLQFLFEYFSETQRNKGNFPGRFSGRQFSNSRSEMNVSTLELGDSALYLCASGLSGGVGDTQYFGPGTRLTVL.

V and J are TRBV7-9 and TRBJ2-5; 8 bases are a match to TRBD2. CDR1 and CDR2 from the germline V gene are SEHNR and FQNEAQ (reference sequence). CDR3 length: 14 residues. The V gene end was trimmed by 5 bases and the J gene end by 3 bases; junction bases not matched to a gene: 5. The CDR3 loop reads CASSSSGAKETQYF. CDR3 bases: TGTGCCAGCAGCAGTAGCGGGGCAAAAGAGACCCAGTACTTC.

The V gene is TRBV10-1, the J gene TRBJ2-2; 11 positions match TRBD1. Germline CDR1 is WNHNN and CDR2 is SYGVQD (reference sequence). This CDR3 comprises 16 residues. Trimming removed 9 bases from V and 5 bases from J; junction bases left unmatched: 11. The CDR3 here is CARPSGGQGETGELFF. The CDR3 DNA follows: TGCGCCAGACCCTCGGGGGGACAGGGGGAGACCGGGGAGCTGTTTTTT.

This clone was recorded a few times. The gene calls are TRBV19 and TRBJ1-2, with 9 nucleotides matching TRBD1. V shed 6 bases and J 3 bases; nucleotides not matched to a gene: 5. The germline V gene has CDR1 LNHDA and CDR2 SQIVND (reference sequence). This CDR3 is built from 14 residues. The CDR3 loop is CASRDRGEDYGYTF. The CDR3 region has the DNA TGTGCCAGTAGGGACAGGGGCGAGGACTATGGCTACACCTTC.